This TCR beta chain was obtained from a study of T-cell memory formation after mild COVID-19. Overall study context: Clusters were largely donor specific.

A 5'RACE reaction primed in the constant segment made cDNA libraries of TCR alpha and TCR beta, and these carried sample barcodes and UMIs. Using its own MiXCR run on the 5' RACE reads, TCRdb lists one record per CDR3 protein. The sample holds more than 200,000 distinct CDR3 sequences, about a sixth seen once. As regards this clonotype: The antigen remains undetermined.

Trimming stripped 2 bases from V and 4 bases from J, with 17 bases between. There are 16 residues in the CDR3. CDR1 and CDR2 from the germline V gene are SGHRS and YFSETQ. General study findings and limits: Cross-reactive memory appears to have joined, as suggested by some responding clones showing up in pre-infection memory. Most CD4+ clones that shrank were in CM and EM, while CD8+ ones turned up in EMRA.

Sample: PBMCs or a T cell subset sorted from them (not recorded which). The rearrangement uses TRBV5-1 and TRBJ2-3, with a possible D match to TRBD2 (5 bases). The sequence was collected from a man younger than 35 who had mild COVID-19 (a few samples of this study predate the infection). Cell type and time point are not known. For the CDR3, the DNA is TGCGCCAGCAGCTTTTCCGGGGAAAGGACGTCAGATACGCAGTATTTT. Its translation is CASSFSGERTSDTQYF. Together with reference TRBV5-1 and TRBJ2-3, the CDR3 gives the full variable domain: KAGVTQTPRYLIKTRGQQVTLSCSPISGHRSVSWYQQTPGQGLQFLFEYFSETQRNKGNFPGRFSGRQFSNSRSEMNVSTLELGDSALYLCASSFSGERTSDTQYFGPGTRLTVL.